A selection of T cell receptor beta chains follows, all from one sample in a study of T cell responses to AZD1222 COVID-19 vaccine. Libraries were prepared by immunoSEQ multiplex PCR; TCRdb keeps only in-frame clonotypes and omits some of them. The table records 75,000 to 100,000 clones, around 89% of them present only once. The input for sequencing was peripheral blood, taken on day 0 of AZD1222 vaccination. The receptor source for this set is an adult in good health. Both conserved end residues are part of each CDR3. The D gene is left open where the match is weak. A clone size is listed for some rows: how often the clone was seen (once, few, many), or a class if it is expanded.

>.|TRBJ2-7|TRBV6-4|.
CASSDWGRGKTYEQYF
TGTGCCAGCAGTGACTGGGGCAGGGGCAAAACCTACGAGCAGTACTTC
>.|TRBJ1-2|TRBV7-2|.
CASSFPTAANYGYTF
TGTGCCAGCAGCTTCCCGACAGCCGCTAACTATGGCTACACCTTC
>once|TRBJ2-1|TRBV24-1|TRBD2
CATSVVSGSSYNEQFF
TGTGCCACCAGTGTCGTTAGCGGGAGCTCCTACAATGAGCAGTTCTTC
>.|TRBJ2-1|TRBV6-2/TRBV6-3|.
CASSYEGGSSYNEQFF
TGTGCCAGCAGTTACGAAGGGGGGAGCTCCTACAATGAGCAGTTCTTC
>.|TRBJ1-3|TRBV2|.
CASSQDSSGNTIYF
TGTGCCAGCAGTCAAGACAGCTCTGGAAACACCATATATTTT
>once|TRBJ2-5|TRBV7-2|.
CASSLRGRQETQYF
TGTGCCAGCAGCTTAAGGGGCAGGCAAGAGACCCAGTACTTC
>.|TRBJ1-6|TRBV10-2|.
CASRDINSPLHF
TGCGCCAGCAGGGACATAAATTCACCCCTCCACTTT
>.|TRBJ1-3|TRBV5-1|.
CASGKGEAGNTIYF
TGCGCCAGCGGGAAGGGAGAGGCCGGAAACACCATATATTTT
>.|TRBJ1-2|TRBV5-1|.
CASSPTGTNYGYTF
TGCGCCAGCAGCCCAACCGGGACTAACTATGGCTACACCTTC
>.|TRBJ2-1|TRBV12-5|.
CASARAENEQFF
TGTGCTAGTGCCCGAGCCGAGAATGAGCAGTTCTTC
>.|TRBJ1-2|TRBV6-5|.
CATSPAPRDYGYTF
TGTGCCACCTCACCCGCCCCCAGAGACTATGGCTACACCTTC
>.|TRBJ1-2|TRBV5-1|.
CASSLGLTDGYTF
TGCGCCAGCAGCTTGGGCTTAACGGATGGCTACACCTTC
>.|TRBJ1-2|TRBV6-5|.
CASSYDGLYGYTF
TGTGCCAGCAGTTACGACGGACTCTATGGCTACACCTTC
>.|TRBJ2-2|TRBV7-3|TRBD2
CASSINLAGLNSGELFF
TGTGCCAGCAGCATTAACCTAGCGGGCCTTAATTCGGGGGAGCTGTTTTTT
>few|TRBJ2-3|TRBV7-9|TRBD2
CASSLAPAGGIDTQYF
TGTGCCAGCAGCTTAGCTCCAGCGGGGGGAATAGATACGCAGTATTTT
>.|TRBJ1-1|TRBV29-1|.
CSVDTGQNTEAFF
TGCAGCGTTGACACCGGACAGAACACTGAAGCTTTCTTT
>.|TRBJ2-3|TRBV29-1|TRBD1
CSVRRDSSTDTQYF
TGCAGCGTACGCCGGGACAGTAGCACAGATACGCAGTATTTT
>.|TRBJ2-1|TRBV5-1|TRBD2
CASSLGLAGVYSYNEQFF
TGCGCCAGCAGCTTGGGACTAGCGGGGGTCTACTCCTACAATGAGCAGTTCTTC
>.|TRBJ2-1|TRBV11-2|.
CASSSEGSGPTYNEQFF
TGTGCCAGCAGTTCCGAGGGTTCCGGACCGACCTACAATGAGCAGTTCTTC
>.|TRBJ1-1|TRBV12-5|.
CASGSNPGPGVEAFF
TGTGCTAGTGGCTCCAACCCGGGTCCCGGTGTTGAAGCTTTCTTT
>.|TRBJ1-6|TRBV28|.
CASSPHSGVLNSPLHF
TGTGCCAGCAGTCCGCATTCAGGGGTCCTTAATTCACCCCTCCACTTT
>.|TRBJ1-1|TRBV28|.
CASSRPRAGRDEAFF
TGTGCCAGCAGCCGACCGCGGGCGGGTAGGGATGAAGCTTTCTTT
>once|TRBJ2-1|TRBV30|TRBD1
CAWSGGQGAAWEQFF
TGTGCCTGGAGTGGGGGACAGGGTGCTGCATGGGAGCAGTTCTTC
>.|TRBJ2-2|TRBV27|TRBD2
CASRGTSGAGELFF
TGTGCCAGCAGAGGGACTAGTGGGGCCGGGGAGCTGTTTTTT
>.|TRBJ2-5|TRBV18|.
CASSPRGQETQYF
TGTGCCAGCTCACCACGGGGACAAGAGACCCAGTACTTC
>.|TRBJ1-2|TRBV7-9|.
CASSFRTELDGYTF
TGTGCCAGCAGCTTCCGGACAGAGCTAGATGGCTACACCTTC
>.|TRBJ2-7|TRBV28|.
CASSPMGPGGLYEQYF
TGTGCCAGCAGTCCCATGGGGCCCGGGGGCCTCTACGAGCAGTACTTC
>.|TRBJ2-7|TRBV3-1/TRBV3-2|TRBD1
CASIGTGPGEQYF
TGTGCCAGCATCGGGACAGGACCGGGCGAGCAGTACTTC
>.|TRBJ2-3|TRBV2|TRBD2
CASGFLAGATDTQYF
TGTGCCAGCGGGTTTCTAGCGGGGGCCACAGATACGCAGTATTTT
>.|TRBJ1-3|TRBV25-1|TRBD1
CASSASGQTGNTIYF
TGTGCCAGCAGTGCATCGGGACAGACTGGAAACACCATATATTTT
>.|TRBJ1-2|TRBV28|.
CASSSGGSSYGYTF
TGTGCCAGCAGTTCCGGGGGGTCAAGCTATGGCTACACCTTC
>.|TRBJ2-2|TRBV18|TRBD1
CASSPSGGNTGELFF
TGTGCCAGCTCACCGTCAGGGGGGAACACCGGGGAGCTGTTTTTT
>.|TRBJ1-5|TRBV6-6|.
CASSYSSGGGQPQHF
TGTGCCAGCAGTTACTCGAGCGGGGGCGGTCAGCCCCAGCATTTT
>once|TRBJ2-2|TRBV4-2|.
CASSRQGLSGGITEELFF
TGTGCCAGCAGCCGCCAGGGGCTATCGGGGGGAATCACCGAGGAGCTGTTTTTT
>.|TRBJ1-1|TRBV14|.
CASSSLVTNAEAFF
TGTGCCAGCAGCTCACTAGTTACGAACGCTGAAGCTTTCTTT
>.|TRBJ1-1|TRBV28|.
CASSPPRNTEAFF
TGTGCCAGCAGCCCACCCAGGAACACTGAAGCTTTCTTT
>.|TRBJ2-3|TRBV28|.
CASSFQGYTDTQYF
TGTGCCAGCAGTTTCCAGGGTTACACAGATACGCAGTATTTT
>.|TRBJ1-5|TRBV5-3|TRBD1
CARSLGQGAGSNQPQHF
TGTGCCAGAAGCTTGGGACAGGGGGCTGGTAGCAATCAGCCCCAGCATTTT
>.|TRBJ1-6|TRBV7-8|TRBD1
CASSMTGVNSPLHF
TGTGCCAGCAGCATGACAGGGGTTAATTCACCCCTCCACTTT
>.|TRBJ1-5|TRBV19|.
CASTHAPLNSNQPQHF
TGTGCCAGTACTCACGCACCACTGAATAGCAATCAGCCCCAGCATTTT
>.|TRBJ2-1|TRBV5-5|.
CASSLVWGTYNEQFF
TGTGCCAGCAGCTTGGTGTGGGGGACCTACAATGAGCAGTTCTTC
>.|TRBJ2-7|TRBV7-9|TRBD2
CASSRGLAGAVWEQYF
TGTGCCAGCAGCCGGGGACTAGCGGGGGCAGTTTGGGAGCAGTACTTC
>.|TRBJ2-5|TRBV3-1/TRBV3-2|TRBD1
CASSNQGAWETQYF
TGTGCCAGCAGCAACCAGGGGGCGTGGGAGACCCAGTACTTC
>.|TRBJ1-5|TRBV9|.
CASSVGGYSQPQHF
TGTGCCAGCAGCGTAGGAGGGTACAGTCAGCCCCAGCATTTT
>.|TRBJ2-5|TRBV18|.
CASSSQGTETQYF
TGTGCCAGCTCATCACAGGGGACTGAGACCCAGTACTTC
>.|TRBJ1-1|TRBV3-1/TRBV3-2|.
CASSQGAYTEAFF
TGTGCCAGCAGCCAAGGGGCGTACACTGAAGCTTTCTTT
>.|TRBJ1-1|TRBV7-8|TRBD1
CASSSRQGAEAFF
TGTGCCAGCAGCTCTAGACAGGGGGCTGAAGCTTTCTTT
>.|TRBJ2-7|TRBV5-4|TRBD1
CASSLAGTGSVQYF
TGTGCCAGCAGCTTGGCCGGGACAGGTTCCGTGCAGTACTTC
>.|TRBJ2-5|TRBV10-3|.
CAISVSGRQETQYF
TGTGCCATCAGTGTGTCAGGGAGGCAAGAGACCCAGTACTTC
>.|TRBJ2-1|TRBV19|TRBD1
CASIDRGRNNEQFF
TGTGCCAGCATAGACAGGGGGCGAAACAATGAGCAGTTCTTC
>once|TRBJ2-1|TRBV5-1|.
CASSLASFEQFF
TGCGCCAGCAGCTTGGCTAGTTTTGAGCAGTTCTTC
>.|TRBJ1-6|TRBV10-3|.
CAISGNRADNSPLHF
TGTGCCATCAGTGGCAACAGGGCCGATAATTCACCCCTCCACTTT
>.|TRBJ1-1|TRBV6-6|TRBD1
CASRRTGAANTEAFF
TGTGCCAGCAGGCGGACAGGGGCGGCGAACACTGAAGCTTTCTTT
>once|TRBJ2-3|TRBV11-2|.
CASSLVAGSTSDTQYF
TGTGCCAGCAGCTTAGTGGCAGGGTCCACCTCAGATACGCAGTATTTT
>.|TRBJ1-1|TRBV18|.
CASSPPGSMNTEAFF
TGTGCCAGCTCACCACCAGGGTCCATGAACACTGAAGCTTTCTTT
>.|TRBJ1-2|TRBV7-2|.
CASSAHSYGYTF
TGTGCCAGCAGCGCGCACAGCTATGGCTACACCTTC
>.|TRBJ1-6|TRBV4-3|.
CASSQAWNNSPLHF
TGCGCCAGCAGCCAAGCTTGGAATAATTCACCCCTCCACTTT
>.|TRBJ1-3|TRBV5-6|.
CASSFNRVSGNTIYF
TGTGCCAGCAGCTTCAACAGGGTTTCTGGAAACACCATATATTTT
>.|TRBJ1-5|TRBV3-1/TRBV3-2|.
CASSQGQYQPQHF
TGTGCCAGCAGCCAAGGACAGTATCAGCCCCAGCATTTT
>.|TRBJ1-1|TRBV14|TRBD1
CASSSPGTGIRSEAFF
TGTGCCAGCAGCTCTCCCGGGACAGGGATAAGGTCTGAAGCTTTCTTT